This entry features one TCR beta chain sequence. Its antigen is still unknown. There are no base qualities to consult, and no much larger clone falls within one base. The immunoSEQ Assay, a bias-controlled multiplex PCR, was used to amplify TCRbeta CDR3 regions from genomic DNA. The study's own analysis went as follows. Within the assay, amplification of reference gene primers was used to estimate how many nucleated cells each sample contained. To quantify the absolute abundance of each unique TCRbeta CDR3 rearrangement, sequence reads were collapsed and filtered. For each sample, productive Simpson clonality was calculated by taking the square root of Simpson's diversity index across productive rearrangements. TCRdb provides this immuneACCESS table in a form limited to in-frame rearrangements. Some clones are lacking; in checked studies, under half of them reflect an unresolved V gene, and why the rest are absent is not known. D and trimming were read from the DNA, whereas the V and J calls and clone size are those reported in that table. This sample holds 150,000 to 200,000 clones; roughly nine tenths were observed only once. The top ten hold approximately 4% of the sample.

This sample is drawn from a study of blood T cell repertoires in COVID-19 (dated by TCRdb to about 2020). At the level of the whole study: Samples from collaborators originated in the United States, Italy and Spain and spanned both the acute and convalescent phases of COVID-19. Samples came from the ongoing ImmuneRACE study (first 160 participants) plus 1,254 subjects from 6 global collaborators. Where available, HLA class I and class II types were taken from metadata supplied by the sample provider and were not determined by assay-based typing. Sample metadata almost always included a de-identified subject ID, COVID-19 status, age in years and sex. Subjects who had been exposed to COVID-19, were actively infected with it, or had recovered from it provided the deeply sampled blood TCRbeta repertoires that made up the dataset. The material from the prospective study consisted of cDNA or gDNA derived from T cells, B-cell-depleted T cells, or PBMCs. The repertoires were released in a freely available public database meant as a resource for research on the immune response to SARS-CoV-2.

Measured from the cysteine to the phenylalanine, the CDR3 is 13 residues long. The only DNA kept is the CDR3, 39 bases in frame from the first base. Based on the germline V gene, the CDR1 and CDR2 sequences are SGHVS and FQNEAQ. V is clipped by 3 bases and J by 4 bases, and the sequence between their germline boundaries is 7 bases long. Collaborating institutions collected whole blood in K2EDTA tubes following their own protocols. For TCRbeta analysis, collaborator samples were shipped as frozen whole blood, as isolated PBMCs, or as DNA extracted from either sample type. General conclusions and limits of the study: The amount of clinical and demographic metadata varied by source and participant and was provided uncurated.

Material: peripheral blood. This TCR was sampled from a woman in her 70s with acute or convalescent COVID-19. The chain employs TRBV7-8 and TRBJ1-5; a confident D gene designation cannot be given. The DNA sequence follows: TGTGCCAGCAGCTTCCAGAGGAATCAGCCCCAGCATTTT. Translated, this gives CASSFQRNQPQHF.